Shown below are 11 T cell receptor beta chains from a single sample sequenced in a study of T cell repertoires in cytomegalovirus infection. Using its own MiXCR run on the reads, TCRdb lists one record per CDR3 protein. Of roughly 500,000 distinct CDR3 sequences listed, approximately 10% are singletons. The sequencing sample was made of PBMCs. The receptors originated from a human donor in good health (CMV status not recorded). Some clones in this sample may be carry-over from other donors' samples.

This clonotype was seen a handful of times. V gene TRBV19 combines with J gene TRBJ2-2; D unclear. Trimming stripped 0 bases from V and 3 bases from J, with 2 bases between. Germline V lookup: CDR1 LNHDA, CDR2 SQIVND (reference sequence). CDR3 length equals 13 residues. The CDR3 bases are TGTGCCAGTAGTATAGACTACACCGGGGAGCTGTTTTTT. Translation gives CASSIDYTGELFF.

This clonotype occurred many times. The rearrangement uses TRBV6-1 and TRBJ2-7; TRBD1 or TRBD2 may be the D gene (5 bases each). Germline V gene sequence: CDR1 MNHNS, CDR2 SASEGT. V was shortened by 2 bases and J by 3 bases, with 14 bases between the two germline ends. The CDR3 loop spans 15 amino acids. This CDR3 is CASSESKGPFYEQYF. DNA for the CDR3: TGTGCCAGCAGTGAATCGAAGGGACCTTTCTACGAGCAGTACTTC.

This clonotype came up many times. The chain employs TRBV20-1 and TRBJ2-3; TRBD2 matches 10 bases. Germline CDR1 DFQATT, CDR2 SNEGSKA (reference sequence). V trimming: 1 base; J trimming: 0 bases; junction bases outside the gene matches: 7. CDR3 length equals 17 residues. CDR3 sequence reads: CSARVSGRPLSTDTQYF. The CDR3 DNA follows: TGCAGTGCTAGAGTTAGCGGGAGGCCTCTTAGCACAGATACGCAGTATTTT.

V and J are TRBV3-1 and TRBJ1-6; no clear D. Germline CDR1 is LGHDT and CDR2 is YNNKEL (reference sequence). The V end was cut by 1 base, the J end by 5 bases, with 12 bases between. The CDR3 consists of 16 residues. CDR3 in amino acids: CASSQADVEDNSPLHF. The CDR3 DNA follows: TGTGCCAGCAGCCAAGCCGATGTGGAAGATAATTCACCCCTCCACTTT.

Comments on this clonotype: The junction differs from germline at one of its ends, possibly a read error. The V gene is TRBV4-1, the J gene TRBJ1-2; tentative D call: TRBD1 (5 bases). CDR1 is MGHRA and CDR2 is YSYEKL in the germline V gene. This CDR3 comprises 13 residues. The CDR3 spells CASSQVPTGGYTF. The CDR3 DNA follows: TGTGCCAGCAGCCAAGTTCCCACAGGAGGCTACACCTTC.

This clonotype was picked up many times. V and J are TRBV28 and TRBJ2-3, with 8 bases aligning to TRBD2. The CDR3 sequence is 15 residues long. Germline V gives CDR1 MDHEN, CDR2 SYDVKM. J lost 1 base, V lost 6 bases, and 6 bases had no gene match. For the CDR3, the DNA is TGTGCCAGCAGCAGTAGCGGGATAGGCACAGATACGCAGTATTTT. Translating it yields CASSSSGIGTDTQYF. Together with reference TRBV28 and TRBJ2-3, the CDR3 gives the full variable domain: DVKVTQSSRYLVKRTGEKVFLECVQDMDHENMFWYRQDPGLGLRLIYFSYDVKMKEKGDIPEGYSVSREKKERFSLILESASTNQTSMYLCASSSSGIGTDTQYFGPGTRLTVL.

This chain links TRBV29-1 with TRBJ2-5; tentative D call: TRBD1 (6 bases). The CDR3 sequence is 13 residues long. CDR1 is SQVTM and CDR2 is ANQGSEA in the germline V gene. The V gene lost 7 bases and the J gene lost 2 bases, with 14 bases spanning the gap. CDR3 protein: CSGEWTVQETQYF. Written as DNA, the CDR3 is TGCAGCGGGGAGTGGACAGTGCAAGAGACCCAGTACTTC.

This clonotype was counted at least ten times. This CDR3 reads CASSTTTSGGLKQYF. CDR3 DNA: TGTGCCAGCAGCACAACGACTAGCGGGGGTCTCAAGCAGTACTTC. This rearrangement joins TRBV6-2 or TRBV6-3 to TRBJ2-7; 12 bases align to TRBD2. The junction had 11 bases not matched to a gene; V was cut back by 6 bases and J by 8 bases. The germline V gene has CDR1 MNHEY and CDR2 SVGEGT. This CDR3 has 15 residues.

This clonotype was counted many times. This chain uses TRBV5-6 with TRBJ1-4; D perhaps matches TRBD1 (5 bases). The CDR3 is 14 residues long. V was trimmed by 1 base and J by 6 bases, leaving 10 bases between them. CDR1 and CDR2 (germline): SGHDT, YYEEEE. The DNA for the CDR3 is TGTGCCAGCAGCTTGTGGCCGGGGGATGAAAAACTGTTTTTT. As protein: CASSLWPGDEKLFF.

This clonotype was detected only a few times. The J gene is TRBJ1-2, the V gene TRBV12-3 or TRBV12-4; D is ambiguous. The CDR3 covers 13 residues. V shed 6 bases and J shed 8 bases, with 16 bases lying between them. CDR3: CASSLGMATGYTF. DNA for the CDR3: TGTGCCAGCAGCCTGGGGATGGCGACAGGCTACACCTTC.

Ten or more counts support this clonotype. This chain links TRBV11-2 with TRBJ2-7, with 7 bases that match TRBD2. The V segment lost 5 bases and the J segment 5 bases; nucleotides outside the gene matches: 6. This CDR3 comprises 13 residues. CDR1 is SGHAT and CDR2 is FQNNGV in the germline V gene. This CDR3 reads CASSGGGGHEQYF. Here the CDR3 DNA reads TGTGCCAGCAGCGGGGGGGGTGGCCACGAGCAGTACTTC.